This T cell receptor beta chain was observed in a study of T cell responses to AZD1222 COVID-19 vaccine. CDR3 length: 14 amino acids. Per the germline V gene, CDR1 is SEHNR and CDR2 is FQNEAQ (reference sequence). With V trimmed by 5 bases and J by 2 bases, 5 bases remained unmatched. Profiled with immunoSEQ multiplex PCR; TCRdb holds only in-frame clones, not every one. The data hold around 160,000 clones, with 90% to 95% observed a single time. The TCR was taken from an adult who received the AZD1222 COVID-19 vaccine. V and J are TRBV7-9 and TRBJ2-5, with 7 bases matching TRBD1. The specimen was peripheral blood, collected 28 days after the second AZD1222 dose. The CDR3 DNA sequence: TGTGCCAGCAGCCAGGGACAGCTACAAGAGACCCAGTACTTC. Encoded protein: CASSQGQLQETQYF.